These T cell receptor beta chains were read from a single sample in a study of blood T cell repertoires in COVID-19. Libraries were prepared by immunoSEQ multiplex PCR; TCRdb keeps only in-frame clonotypes and omits some of them. The sample lists around 290,000 clones, more than 75% occurring once. The material sequenced was peripheral blood. These receptors originate from a woman between 50 and 59 years old who had recovered from COVID-19. Both conserved end residues are part of each CDR3. D genes are given only for firm matches. A row's size may be missing; if present it is once, few, many or a size class.

D gene,J gene,clone size,V gene,CDR3 DNA,CDR3 protein
TRBD2,TRBJ2-7,-,TRBV29-1,TGCAGCGTTGCCCTCGGGACTAGCGGCTACGAGCAGTACTTC,CSVALGTSGYEQYF
-,TRBJ2-6,-,TRBV6-5,TGTGCCAGCAGTAGGGGCTCTGGGGCCAACGTCCTGACTTTC,CASSRGSGANVLTF
-,TRBJ1-3,few,TRBV5-6,TGTGCCAGCAGCTGGTACACTGGAAACACCATATATTTT,CASSWYTGNTIYF
-,TRBJ2-3,-,TRBV21-1,TGTGCCAGCAGCAAGGGCGGGGGACAGGGGCTGTATTTT,CASSKGGGQGLYF
TRBD1,TRBJ1-1,-,TRBV6-5,TGTGCCAGCAGCTACCTAGGACAGGGTTCGGTGGCTTTCTTT,CASSYLGQGSVAFF
-,TRBJ2-7,-,TRBV5-6,TGTGCCAGCAGCTTGGAGGTCTGGACTTCGGGTTCCTACGAGCAGTACTTC,CASSLEVWTSGSYEQYF
TRBD1,TRBJ2-7,-,TRBV5-6,TGTGCCAGCAGCTCGCCCAGGGGGCGCTCATACGAGCAGTACTTC,CASSSPRGRSYEQYF
TRBD1,TRBJ1-1,-,TRBV18,TGTGCCAGCTCACCGGGGGACAGGGGGCCGACCACTGAAGCTTTCTTT,CASSPGDRGPTTEAFF
-,TRBJ2-2,once,TRBV6-5,TGTGCCAGCCAAGTCTCCGAAGCCACCGGGGAGCTGTTTTTT,CASQVSEATGELFF
-,TRBJ1-1,-,TRBV7-9,TGTGCCAGCAGCTTAGTAGGGGGTGGAAGGGCTTTCTTT,CASSLVGGGRAFF
-,TRBJ2-1,-,TRBV7-2,TGTGCCAGCAGCCCACTACTAGTATCGGGCAATGAGCAGTTCTTC,CASSPLLVSGNEQFF
-,TRBJ1-6,-,TRBV27,TGTGCCAGCAGCCCGCTTTTGGCAGTTGATTCACCCCTCCACTTT,CASSPLLAVDSPLHF
-,TRBJ2-1,-,TRBV28,TGTGCCAGCCAACAGGCGACGGCCTACAATGAGCAGTTCTTC,CASQQATAYNEQFF
-,TRBJ1-2,-,TRBV5-5,TGTGCCAGCAGCTTATGGTCAGGGGACGGCTCGGGCTACACCTTC,CASSLWSGDGSGYTF
-,TRBJ2-1,-,TRBV5-1,TGCGCCAGCAGCTTCGGAGGGGTTGAGCAGTTCTTC,CASSFGGVEQFF
TRBD1,TRBJ1-5,-,TRBV7-2,TGTGCCAGCAGCCCCGGACAGGGGTATCAGCCCCAGCATTTT,CASSPGQGYQPQHF
TRBD2,TRBJ2-1,-,TRBV25-1,TGTGCCAGCAGTGACCTCGGGGGGTCGAATGAGCAGTTCTTC,CASSDLGGSNEQFF
-,TRBJ2-5,-,TRBV28,TGTGCCAGCAGTTTGCTAGCCCTCGGGGAGACCCAGTACTTC,CASSLLALGETQYF
-,TRBJ2-7,-,TRBV3-1/TRBV3-2,TGTGCCAGCAGCCCAGGGACTTGGAACTACGAGCAGTACTTC,CASSPGTWNYEQYF
-,TRBJ2-5,-,TRBV10-2,TGCGCCAGCAAGTCTAGGGGGGGGCTGGAGACCCAGTACTTC,CASKSRGGLETQYF
-,TRBJ2-7,-,TRBV11-2,TGTGCCAGCAGCTTAGGTGCGGGCATCTCCTACGAGCAGTACTTC,CASSLGAGISYEQYF
-,TRBJ2-3,-,TRBV9,TGTGCCAGCAGCGCTTACACCACGAATACGCAGTATTTT,CASSAYTTNTQYF
-,TRBJ1-6,few,TRBV5-1,TGCGCCAGCAGCCGAAGACAGAATTCACCCCTCCACTTT,CASSRRQNSPLHF
TRBD2,TRBJ2-3,-,TRBV5-4,TGTGCCAGCAGCTCCGGGACTAACACAGATACGCAGTATTTT,CASSSGTNTDTQYF
TRBD1,TRBJ1-2,-,TRBV6-7,TGTGCCAGCAGTACCCGGGACAGGGGGCGGGTAGTCAATGGCTACACCTTC,CASSTRDRGRVVNGYTF
TRBD2,TRBJ2-7,-,TRBV4-3,TGCGCCAGCAGCCAAATCACGGGAGGGCGTAGCGAGCAGTACTTC,CASSQITGGRSEQYF
-,TRBJ1-5,-,TRBV12-3/TRBV12-4,TGTGCCAGCAGTTTAGACGGGTATCAGCCCCAGCATTTT,CASSLDGYQPQHF
TRBD1,TRBJ2-7,-,TRBV7-2,TGTGCCAGCAGGCGGGACAGGGGGCGCCTTGGAGGGTTCTACGAGCAGTACTTC,CASRRDRGRLGGFYEQYF
TRBD2,TRBJ2-1,-,TRBV3-1/TRBV3-2,TGTGCCAGCAGCCAAGTCATTAGCGGGGGGAGCTCCTACAATGAGCAGTTCTTC,CASSQVISGGSSYNEQFF
TRBD1,TRBJ1-5,-,TRBV3-1/TRBV3-2,TGTGCCAGCAGCCAGGACAGGGCAAGGCAGCCCCAGCATTTT,CASSQDRARQPQHF
-,TRBJ2-1,few,TRBV5-4,TGTGCCAGCAGCTTGACTGCATCCAATGAGCAGTTCTTC,CASSLTASNEQFF
TRBD2,TRBJ2-3,once,TRBV28,TGTGCCAGCAGCGGCGGCGGGAGGCTCACAGATACGCAGTATTTT,CASSGGGRLTDTQYF
TRBD1,TRBJ2-6,-,TRBV28,TGTGCCAGCATGCCCGACAGGGCTGGGGCCAACGTCCTGACTTTC,CASMPDRAGANVLTF
TRBD1,TRBJ2-7,-,TRBV6-5,TGTGCCAGCAGTCCGCCAGGGGGCCCTTACGAGCAGTACTTC,CASSPPGGPYEQYF
TRBD2,TRBJ2-1,-,TRBV6-5,TGTGCCAGCAGATCCCTGGGACTAGCGGACAATGAGCAGTTCTTC,CASRSLGLADNEQFF
-,TRBJ1-6,-,TRBV27,TGTGCCAGCAGTTTAGGCCCCCAGTCACCCCTCCACTTT,CASSLGPQSPLHF
-,TRBJ2-2,once,TRBV7-2,TGTGCCAGCAGTTTAACGGGATGGGACACCGGGGAGCTGTTTTTT,CASSLTGWDTGELFF
-,TRBJ1-3,-,TRBV11-2,TGTGCCAGCAGCCCCGCTGGAAACACCATATATTTT,CASSPAGNTIYF
-,TRBJ1-1,-,TRBV4-2,TGTGCCAGCAGCCAAGAGAGGCTTCAGAACACTGAAGCTTTCTTT,CASSQERLQNTEAFF
TRBD2,TRBJ2-7,-,TRBV30,TGTGCCTGGGGTAGGGGACTAGAGCAGTACTTC,CAWGRGLEQYF
TRBD2,TRBJ2-7,once,TRBV6-1,TGTGCCAGCAGTGAATTGGGACTAGCGGTGTCCTACGAGCAGTACTTC,CASSELGLAVSYEQYF
TRBD2,TRBJ2-7,-,TRBV6-5,TGTGCCAGCAGACCTCTAGCGGGAGTATTCTACGAGCAGTACTTC,CASRPLAGVFYEQYF
TRBD2,TRBJ2-7,-,TRBV10-3,TGTGCCATCAGTGAGCTACTAGCGGACTCCTACGAGCAGTACTTC,CAISELLADSYEQYF
-,TRBJ1-2,many,TRBV12-3/TRBV12-4,TGTGCCAGCAGCCCCTCCGGGAACTATGGCTACACCTTC,CASSPSGNYGYTF
-,TRBJ1-5,-,TRBV16,TGTGCCAGCAGCCAACCCGGGATCCCCGGGTCTTCGGCCCAGCATTTT,CASSQPGIPGSSAQHF
-,TRBJ2-4,-,TRBV6-5,TGTGCCAGCAGTCACCAGGACAGAAAAAACATTCAGTACTTC,CASSHQDRKNIQYF
-,TRBJ1-2,-,TRBV24-1,TGTGCCACCAGTGACCCCCCTAAAACAGCTGGCTACACCTTC,CATSDPPKTAGYTF
-,TRBJ2-3,-,TRBV7-7,TGTGCTAGCAGCTTAAGCCCAGGCTCAGATACGCAGTATTTT,CASSLSPGSDTQYF
TRBD2,TRBJ2-7,few,TRBV19,TGTGCCAGTAGTGGGACTAGCGGGGACGAGCAGTACTTC,CASSGTSGDEQYF
-,TRBJ1-1,-,TRBV20-1,TGCAGTGCTAGTCGGGGAGGGGTGGGCACTGAAGCTTTCTTT,CSASRGGVGTEAFF
-,TRBJ1-6,-,TRBV15,TGTGCCACCAGCAGGGACATTTCACCCCTCCACTTT,CATSRDISPLHF
-,TRBJ1-3,-,TRBV3-1/TRBV3-2,TGTGCCAGCAGCCAACACAGGGCTGGAAACACCATATATTTT,CASSQHRAGNTIYF
-,TRBJ1-4,-,TRBV16,TGTGCCAGCAGCCAATCGGCGGGGGGTGATGAAAAACTGTTTTTT,CASSQSAGGDEKLFF